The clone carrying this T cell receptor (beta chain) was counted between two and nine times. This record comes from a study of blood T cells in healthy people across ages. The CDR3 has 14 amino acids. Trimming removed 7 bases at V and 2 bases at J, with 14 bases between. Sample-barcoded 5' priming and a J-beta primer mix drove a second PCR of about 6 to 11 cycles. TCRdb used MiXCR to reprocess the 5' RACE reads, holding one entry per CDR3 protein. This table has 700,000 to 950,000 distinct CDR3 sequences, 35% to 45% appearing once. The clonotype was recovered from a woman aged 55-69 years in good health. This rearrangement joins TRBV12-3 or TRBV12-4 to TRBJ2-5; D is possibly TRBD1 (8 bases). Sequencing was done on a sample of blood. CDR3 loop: CASNDRGGQETQYF. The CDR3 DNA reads TGTGCCAGCAACGACAGGGGAGGGCAAGAGACCCAGTACTTC.